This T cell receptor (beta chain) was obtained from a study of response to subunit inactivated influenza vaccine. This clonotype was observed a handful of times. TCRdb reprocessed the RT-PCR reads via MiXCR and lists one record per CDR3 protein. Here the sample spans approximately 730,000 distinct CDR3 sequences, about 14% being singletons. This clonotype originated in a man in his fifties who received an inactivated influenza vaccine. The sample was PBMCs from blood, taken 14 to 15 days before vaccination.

CDR3 region: CASLPRGSGNTIYF. The CDR3 nucleotides read TGTGCCAGCCTACCGAGGGGCTCTGGAAACACCATATATTTT. This chain links TRBV12-3 or TRBV12-4 with TRBJ1-3; D is possibly TRBD1 (5 bases). The V end lost 8 bases, the J end lost 0 bases, and 11 bases lay between the germline ends. The CDR3 is 14 amino acids.